A single sample is the source of the 17 T cell receptor beta chains below, sequenced in a study of Ad26.COV2.S vaccination and SARS-CoV-2 variants. Stated treatment: over 15 received Ad26.COV2.S at low or high dose, single or two shots; about 5 received placebo; per-sample allocation not given. Samples analyzed were those drawn on day 63 after the first vaccine or placebo injection. The protocol was immunoSEQ multiplex PCR, while the TCRdb copy is restricted to in-frame clones and leaves out a portion. The data hold approximately 400,000 clones, with 70% to 90% observed a single time. This material consisted of peripheral blood, taken in a trial of Ad26.COV2.S vaccine versus placebo. These receptors all stem from a person aged 18-65 years who received the Ad26.COV2.S COVID-19 vaccine or a placebo.

The genes are TRBV5-6 and TRBJ2-7; TRBD1 matches 9 bases. Germline lookup yields CDR1 SGHDT and CDR2 YYEEEE. Trimming at V came to 6 bases and at J to 0 bases, leaving 10 bases not matched to a gene. The CDR3 totals 16 residues. The CDR3 loop reads CASTSDRDRVSYEQYF. The CDR3 DNA reads TGTGCCAGCACCTCGGACCGGGACAGGGTCTCCTACGAGCAGTACTTC.

V and J are TRBV6-5 and TRBJ1-2, with TRBD1 as a possible D gene (5 bases). Germline CDR1 reads MNHEY; CDR2 reads SVGAGI. The V end was cut by 2 bases, the J end by 4 bases, with 11 bases between. The CDR3 is 14 amino acids. CDR3 DNA: TGTGCCAGCAGTTACCAGGGACCGACCTATGGCTACACCTTC. It codes for CASSYQGPTYGYTF.

The chain carries TRBV18 and TRBJ2-1; 11 bases fit TRBD1. CDR1 and CDR2 from the germline V gene are KGHSH and LQKENI. This CDR3 spans 14 amino acids. J lost 10 bases, V lost 6 bases, and 8 bases had no gene match. The CDR3 here is CASSPGQGVGEQFF. In DNA, the CDR3 is TGTGCCAGCTCCCCGGGACAGGGGGTTGGAGAGCAGTTCTTC.

The V call is TRBV5-6, the J call TRBJ1-5; D remains unclear. Trimming left V 5 bases short and J 0 bases short, with 12 bases between. The CDR3 extends over 15 amino acids. The germline gives CDR1 SGHDT, CDR2 YYEEEE. CDR3 sequence reads: CASSYGLDSNQPQHF. CDR3 DNA: TGTGCCAGCAGTTATGGACTCGATAGCAATCAGCCCCAGCATTTT.

This rearrangement joins TRBV15 to TRBJ2-1; 8 nucleotides match TRBD2. The germline V gene has CDR1 LNHNV and CDR2 YYDKDF (reference sequence). Trimming cost V 1 base and J 8 bases; bases outside gene matches: 7. This CDR3 has 15 residues. The CDR3 nucleotides are TGTGCCACCAGCAGAGCGGAGCGGGAGCGGGATGAGCAGTTCTTC. Protein: CATSRAERERDEQFF.

The rearrangement joins TRBV7-8 to TRBJ2-1; 12 bases agree with TRBD2. The V gene end was trimmed by 0 bases and the J gene end by 6 bases; junction bases not matched to a gene: 9. CDR1 and CDR2 from the germline V gene are SGHVS and FQNEAQ. CDR3 length equals 18 residues. CDR3 region: CASSLAVSSGRAPNEQFF. The CDR3 nucleotides read TGTGCCAGCAGCTTAGCGGTGTCTAGCGGGAGGGCCCCCAATGAGCAGTTCTTC.

The CDR3 region is CASSSSSRGPDTQYF. CDR3 DNA sequence: TGTGCCAGCAGTTCCTCCAGTAGGGGGCCTGATACGCAGTATTTT. J is TRBJ2-3 and V is TRBV28; TRBD1 matches at 7 bases. Germline V gives CDR1 MDHEN, CDR2 SYDVKM. The CDR3 totals 15 residues. V dropped 4 bases and J dropped 6; count of bases not matched to a gene: 10. Using reference TRBV28 and TRBJ2-3 for the parts outside the CDR3, the full variable domain is DVKVTQSSRYLVKRTGEKVFLECVQDMDHENMFWYRQDPGLGLRLIYFSYDVKMKEKGDIPEGYSVSREKKERFSLILESASTNQTSMYLCASSSSSRGPDTQYFGPGTRLTVL.

This clone was seen only a few times. The V and J genes are TRBV3-1 (or the pseudogene TRBV3-2) and TRBJ2-7; tentatively, D is TRBD2 (7 bases). With 3 bases removed from V and 3 bases from J, the gap between germline ends came to 15 bases. CDR1 and CDR2 (germline): LGHDT, YNNKEL (reference sequence). The CDR3 has 15 residues. CDR3 coding DNA: TGTGCCAGCAGCCAGGAGGGAGGGACAATCTACGAGCAGTACTTC. It yields the protein CASSQEGGTIYEQYF.

J is TRBJ2-5 and V is TRBV5-5; no definite D call. The CDR3 is made up of 15 amino acids. From germline, CDR1 is SGHKS and CDR2 YYEKEE (reference sequence). The V and J ends lost 0 bases and 5 bases respectively, with 14 bases between them. The CDR3 DNA sequence: TGTGCCAGCAGCTTGGCGGCGCTCGGCCCGGAGACCCAGTACTTC. It translates to CASSLAALGPETQYF.

The chain couples TRBV7-9 to TRBJ2-5, with D possibly TRBD2 on 5 matching bases. The CDR3 length is 17 residues. Germline CDR1 is SEHNR and CDR2 is FQNEAQ (reference sequence). V gave up 6 bases and J gave up 3 bases, with 23 bases separating them. As DNA, the CDR3 is TGTGCCAGCAGTTTGGAAGGTGGGTCTGAGAGGGAAGAGACCCAGTACTTC. The encoded protein is CASSLEGGSEREETQYF.

The chain links TRBV12-5 to TRBJ1-1; D is unresolved. Between the trimmed V and J ends, which lost 1 base and 2 bases, there was a span of 5 bases. The CDR3 has 13 residues. CDR1 and CDR2 from the germline V gene are LGHNT and FRNRAP. This CDR3 is CASGLDSNTEAFF. CDR3 sequence (DNA): TGTGCTAGTGGTTTGGACTCCAACACTGAAGCTTTCTTT.

This clone was counted a few times. The CDR3 sequence is CASYKTGTYEQYF. DNA for the CDR3: TGTGCCAGCTACAAAACAGGGACCTACGAGCAGTACTTC. The chain carries TRBV27 and TRBJ2-7; a weak D match, TRBD1 (6 bases). Germline CDR1 reads MNHEY; CDR2 reads SMNVEV (reference sequence). Trimming shortened V by 8 bases and J by 2 bases, and 13 bases separated the two germline ends. The CDR3 sequence is 13 residues long.

This clone was observed a single time. The rearrangement uses TRBV14 and TRBJ2-3, with D unclear. The germline gives CDR1 SGHDN, CDR2 FVKESK. Deletions cut 5 bases from V and 0 bases from J, with 12 bases between. There are 15 residues in the CDR3. Written as DNA, the CDR3 is TGTGCCAGCAGCAAAAGGGCCCTTAGCACAGATACGCAGTATTTT. It codes for CASSKRALSTDTQYF. Supplemented by reference TRBV14 and TRBJ2-3, the full variable domain reads EAGVTQFPSHSVIEKGQTVTLRCDPISGHDNLYWYRRVMGKEIKFLLHFVKESKQDESGMPNNRFLAERTGGTYSTLKVQPAELEDSGVYFCASSKRALSTDTQYFGPGTRLTVL.

Concerning this clone: One end of the junction varies from germline; a read error may be responsible. The chain combines TRBV29-1 with TRBJ2-7; TRBD2 matches at 11 bases. The CDR3 loop spans 15 amino acids. From germline, CDR1 is SQVTM and CDR2 ANQGSEA. CDR3 bases: TGCAGCGCTGCACTAGGACTAGCGGGTCCTTACGGGCAGTACTTC. Protein product: CSAALGLAGPYGQYF.

The gene calls are TRBV7-2 and TRBJ2-7; 8 positions match TRBD2. The CDR3 is made up of 16 amino acids. Germline loops: CDR1 SGHTA, CDR2 FQGNSA. Trimming cost V 6 bases and J 3 bases; bases outside gene matches: 13. The CDR3 loop is CASRRPGQRGGYEQYF. Here the CDR3 DNA reads TGTGCCAGCAGGCGCCCGGGACAACGGGGGGGCTACGAGCAGTACTTC.

The V and J genes are TRBV18 and TRBJ2-1; D is perhaps TRBD2 (6 bases). V was trimmed by 4 bases and J by 2 bases, leaving 12 bases between them. The CDR3 totals 15 residues. Germline-derived CDR1 and CDR2 are KGHSH and LQKENI. The CDR3 reads CASSQEGLAYNEQFF. In DNA form, the CDR3 reads TGTGCCAGCTCACAGGAGGGTTTGGCCTACAATGAGCAGTTCTTC.

The chain is built from TRBV28 and TRBJ1-2; perhaps TRBD1 as D (5 bases). The ends were cut back, 4 bases at V and 8 bases at J, with 17 bases in the middle. The V gene's germline CDR1 is MDHEN and CDR2 SYDVKM. The CDR3 is 14 amino acids. This CDR3 reads CASSSLPGAEGYTF. CDR3 DNA sequence: TGTGCCAGCAGTTCCCTCCCCGGGGCGGAGGGCTACACCTTC.